Shown below are 12 T cell receptor beta chains from a single sample sequenced in a study of shared clonotypes between healthy human individuals. The table came from immunoSEQ multiplex PCR; TCRdb's copy has only in-frame clones and leaves some out. Of about 770,000 clones listed, over 55% are singletons. Sequencing used memory CD4+ T cells sorted from blood. Subset described: CD45RA-negative fraction. The source is a woman aged 25 to 39 in good health.

This chain uses TRBV28 with TRBJ2-1, with D perhaps matching TRBD1 (6 bases). This CDR3 has 17 amino acids. Germline V lookup: CDR1 MDHEN, CDR2 SYDVKM. Between the trimmed V and J ends, which lost 3 bases and 5 bases, there was a span of 20 bases. CDR3 in DNA: TGTGCCAGCAGTTTTACGTTGGGAATGGACAGCAACAATGAGCAGTTCTTC. As protein: CASSFTLGMDSNNEQFF. The variable domain in full, with the rest retrieved from reference TRBV28 and TRBJ2-1, is DVKVTQSSRYLVKRTGEKVFLECVQDMDHENMFWYRQDPGLGLRLIYFSYDVKMKEKGDIPEGYSVSREKKERFSLILESASTNQTSMYLCASSFTLGMDSNNEQFFGPGTRLTVL.

The chain couples TRBV11-2 to TRBJ2-5; possibly TRBD1 for D (6 bases). The tail of the sequence fits TRBJ2-7 better, so the J call may be wrong. This CDR3 contains 15 residues. Germline lookup yields CDR1 SGHAT and CDR2 FQNNGV. CDR3 in amino acids: CASSSQGSPTYEQYF. The CDR3 nucleotides read TGTGCCAGCAGCTCACAGGGATCCCCCACCTACGAGCAGTACTTC.

This clone was found a few times. The chain employs TRBV2 and TRBJ2-7, with unresolved D. This CDR3 contains 14 residues. Germline V gene lookup returns CDR1 SNHLY and CDR2 FYNNEI. V gave up 5 bases and J gave up 2 bases, with 13 bases separating them. This CDR3 reads CASSNLGRAYEQYF. The CDR3 nucleotides read TGTGCCAGCAGTAATCTTGGCCGCGCCTACGAGCAGTACTTC. Full variable domain (missing parts from reference TRBV2 and TRBJ2-7): EPEVTQTPSHQVTQMGQEVILRCVPISNHLYFYWYRQILGQKVEFLVSFYNNEISEKSEIFDDQFSVERPDGSNFTLKIRSTKLEDSAMYFCASSNLGRAYEQYFGPGTRLTVT.

The chain has TRBV5-1 and TRBJ2-3; perhaps TRBD1 as D (5 bases). The CDR3 is 16 residues long. Germline V gene data show CDR1 as SGHRS and CDR2 as YFSETQ. Trimming pared 4 bases from V and 3 bases from J, leaving 18 bases between. CDR3 coding DNA: TGCGCCAGCAGCCCGGACGCAGGGATGATGACAGATACGCAGTATTTT. This encodes CASSPDAGMMTDTQYF.

This clone appeared a few times. The rearrangement links TRBV7-8 to TRBJ2-7; 8 nucleotides agree with TRBD1. With V trimmed by 0 bases and J by 5 bases, 9 bases remained unmatched. This CDR3 region has 16 residues. Germline V gives CDR1 SGHVS, CDR2 FQNEAQ. The DNA for the CDR3 is TGTGCCAGCAGCTTAGCGCTCAGGACAGGGAGCAACGAGCAGTACTTC. Residues: CASSLALRTGSNEQYF.

This sequence joins TRBV28 and TRBJ1-5; D is possibly TRBD1 (6 bases). There are 16 residues in the CDR3. Germline CDR1 reads MDHEN; CDR2 reads SYDVKM. V was shortened by 3 bases and J by 1 base, with 13 bases between the two germline ends. The DNA of the CDR3 is TGTGCCAGCAGTTTCTCGGGGGGCCTGAGCAATCAGCCCCAGCATTTT. Translated: CASSFSGGLSNQPQHF.

This clone was seen repeatedly, ten times or more. The chain couples TRBV6-6 to TRBJ1-2; D is undetermined. V shed 6 bases and J shed 7 bases, with 9 bases lying between them. Per the germline V gene, CDR1 is MNHNY and CDR2 is SVGAGI (reference sequence). This CDR3 comprises 11 residues. The CDR3 here is CASRTKGGYTF. The CDR3 nucleotides are TGTGCCAGCAGGACTAAAGGTGGCTACACCTTC.

The V call is TRBV7-6, the J call TRBJ2-7; a weak D match, TRBD2 (6 bases). Trimming shortened V by 5 bases and J by 3 bases, and 20 bases separated the two germline ends. Germline assignment: CDR1 SGHVS and CDR2 FNYEAQ. The CDR3 extends over 16 amino acids. The CDR3 sequence: CASSPRGRRAFYEQYF. DNA of the CDR3: TGTGCCAGCAGCCCCAGAGGGCGGAGGGCCTTCTACGAGCAGTACTTC.

The chain employs TRBV25-1 and TRBJ1-1, with TRBD1 matching over 10 bases. V was pared by 3 bases and J by 4 bases, with 5 bases of the junction left unmatched. CDR1 is MGHDK, CDR2 SYGVNS, per germline. The CDR3 consists of 15 residues. For the CDR3, the DNA is TGTGCCAGCAGTGAGAGGACAGGGGGGACCACTGAAGCTTTCTTT. This encodes CASSERTGGTTEAFF.

CDR3 loop: CASSFTPDRGSEQYF. In DNA form, the CDR3 reads TGTGCCAGCAGTTTTACACCGGACAGGGGGAGTGAGCAGTACTTC. The chain couples TRBV6-5 to TRBJ2-7; 10 nucleotides align to TRBD1. Per germline, CDR1 MNHEY and CDR2 SVGAGI. This CDR3 is built from 15 residues. With 4 bases clipped from V and 7 bases from J, the junction kept 10 bases outside the gene matches.

This chain connects TRBV5-6 to TRBJ2-5, with 8 positions matching TRBD2. The germline CDR1 and CDR2 sequences are SGHDT and YYEEEE. The CDR3 is 15 amino acids. The V and J ends lost 3 bases and 4 bases, in that order; junction bases with no gene match: 8. The CDR3 bases are TGTGCCAGCAGCTCGGAGCGGGAGCGAGGAGAGACCCAGTACTTC. Encoded protein: CASSSERERGETQYF.

The chain carries TRBV5-6 and TRBJ1-1; possible D gene TRBD1, 5 bases. CDR1 and CDR2 (germline): SGHDT, YYEEEE. Deletions cut 2 bases from V and 2 bases from J, with 7 bases between. This CDR3 spans 13 amino acids. The CDR3: CASSFGGNTEAFF. CDR3 sequence (DNA): TGTGCCAGCAGCTTCGGGGGAAACACTGAAGCTTTCTTT.